This is a list of T cell receptor beta chains from one sample in a study of T cell responses to AZD1222 COVID-19 vaccine. Only in-frame clones appear in the TCRdb table, and some are missing; sequencing was by immunoSEQ multiplex PCR. The repertoire has 150,000 to 200,000 clones, approximately 91% of them found once; the top ten carry approximately 0.98%. Sequenced material: peripheral blood, taken on day 0 of AZD1222 vaccination. These TCRs come from an adult in good health. Each CDR3 is given with its conserved first and last residue. A D gene is named only where the DNA matches it firmly. The size entry is marked missing in some rows and otherwise reads once, few, many or a size class.

d_gene: TRBD1
v_gene: TRBV2
j_gene: TRBJ2-5
abundance: -
CDR3nt: TGTGCCAGCACCGGGTCATTTAGGGACAGGGGAGAGACCCAGTACTTC
CDR3aa: CASTGSFRDRGETQYF

d_gene: -
v_gene: TRBV7-2
j_gene: TRBJ1-2
abundance: -
CDR3nt: TGTGCCAGCAGCCACGGGACCTACTATGGCTACACCTTC
CDR3aa: CASSHGTYYGYTF

d_gene: -
v_gene: TRBV14
j_gene: TRBJ2-7
abundance: -
CDR3nt: TGTGCCAGCAGCCTCACGGAAGTCCACGAGCAGTACTTC
CDR3aa: CASSLTEVHEQYF

d_gene: -
v_gene: TRBV29-1
j_gene: TRBJ2-1
abundance: -
CDR3nt: TGCAGCGCCGATCCTATAGGCGGAACCTCTTCCTACAATGAGCAGTTCTTC
CDR3aa: CSADPIGGTSSYNEQFF

d_gene: -
v_gene: TRBV2
j_gene: TRBJ1-2
abundance: -
CDR3nt: TGTGCCAGCAGGGTCAGGGGACCCAACTATGGCTACACCTTC
CDR3aa: CASRVRGPNYGYTF

d_gene: TRBD1
v_gene: TRBV4-2
j_gene: TRBJ1-5
abundance: once
CDR3nt: TGTGCCAGCAGCCAAGAAGGGACAGGGAACAATCAGCCCCAGCATTTT
CDR3aa: CASSQEGTGNNQPQHF

d_gene: -
v_gene: TRBV6-5
j_gene: TRBJ1-1
abundance: -
CDR3nt: TGTGCCAGCAACGACAGACAGGCGACGCTTGAAGCTTTCTTT
CDR3aa: CASNDRQATLEAFF

d_gene: -
v_gene: TRBV28
j_gene: TRBJ2-7
abundance: -
CDR3nt: TGTGCCAGCAGCTCAGTCGAGGTGTCCTACGAGCAGTACTTC
CDR3aa: CASSSVEVSYEQYF

d_gene: TRBD2
v_gene: TRBV11-2
j_gene: TRBJ2-7
abundance: -
CDR3nt: TGTGCCAGCAGCTTAGGGCTAGCGGGAGTACACGAGCAGTACTTC
CDR3aa: CASSLGLAGVHEQYF

d_gene: -
v_gene: TRBV27
j_gene: TRBJ2-7
abundance: -
CDR3nt: TGTGCCAGCAGCCCCTCCCGGGAGAGCTCCTACGAGCAGTACTTC
CDR3aa: CASSPSRESSYEQYF

d_gene: -
v_gene: TRBV6-5
j_gene: TRBJ1-1
abundance: -
CDR3nt: TGTGCCAGCAGTTACGCAGTTGAAGCTTTCTTT
CDR3aa: CASSYAVEAFF

d_gene: -
v_gene: TRBV2
j_gene: TRBJ2-1
abundance: -
CDR3nt: TGTGCCAGCAGTGTAAGGACAGCCTCCTACAATGAGCAGTTCTTC
CDR3aa: CASSVRTASYNEQFF

d_gene: -
v_gene: TRBV5-6
j_gene: TRBJ2-5
abundance: -
CDR3nt: TGTGCCAGCAGCTTAGGGACCGAAGAGACCCAGTACTTC
CDR3aa: CASSLGTEETQYF

d_gene: TRBD1
v_gene: TRBV13
j_gene: TRBJ2-7
abundance: -
CDR3nt: TGTGCCAGCAGCTCCCGGACAGGGGCGTCCTACGAGCAGTACTTC
CDR3aa: CASSSRTGASYEQYF

d_gene: -
v_gene: TRBV24-1
j_gene: TRBJ2-6
abundance: once
CDR3nt: TGTGCCACCAGTGACCGCACACGCTCTGGGGCCAACGTCCTGACTTTC
CDR3aa: CATSDRTRSGANVLTF

d_gene: -
v_gene: TRBV12-3/TRBV12-4
j_gene: TRBJ1-3
abundance: -
CDR3nt: TGTGCCAGCAGTTTAGGTAGGGGTACCATATATTTT
CDR3aa: CASSLGRGTIYF

d_gene: -
v_gene: TRBV27
j_gene: TRBJ1-5
abundance: -
CDR3nt: TGTGCCAGCAGTCTTCGCAGGAGTAATCAGCCCCAGCATTTT
CDR3aa: CASSLRRSNQPQHF

d_gene: TRBD2
v_gene: TRBV27
j_gene: TRBJ2-2
abundance: -
CDR3nt: TGTGCCAGCAGTTTCACAAGCGGGAGGGCCCCCACCGGGGAGCTGTTTTTT
CDR3aa: CASSFTSGRAPTGELFF

d_gene: -
v_gene: TRBV7-2
j_gene: TRBJ1-3
abundance: -
CDR3nt: TGTGCCAGCAGCTTAAGGGAGTACGGTGGAAACACCATATATTTT
CDR3aa: CASSLREYGGNTIYF

d_gene: -
v_gene: TRBV9
j_gene: TRBJ2-3
abundance: once
CDR3nt: TGTGCCAGCAGCGCGAGGGGTGGAACTGCAGATACGCAGTATTTT
CDR3aa: CASSARGGTADTQYF

d_gene: TRBD1
v_gene: TRBV6-6
j_gene: TRBJ1-1
abundance: once
CDR3nt: TGTGCCAGCAGTTACCCAGACAGGGACGGTCCTGAAGCTTTCTTT
CDR3aa: CASSYPDRDGPEAFF

d_gene: -
v_gene: TRBV25-1
j_gene: TRBJ2-7
abundance: once
CDR3nt: TGTGCCAGCAGTGAATTTAGGGTTGGGTCCTACGAGCAGTACTTC
CDR3aa: CASSEFRVGSYEQYF

d_gene: -
v_gene: TRBV18
j_gene: TRBJ2-6
abundance: -
CDR3nt: TGTGCCAGCTCACAGTGGCAAGTCACAGGGATCGGTGGGGCCAACGTCCTGACTTTC
CDR3aa: CASSQWQVTGIGGANVLTF

d_gene: -
v_gene: TRBV10-3
j_gene: TRBJ1-3
abundance: -
CDR3nt: TGTGCCATCACCGGGACTTCTTCTGGAAACACCATATATTTT
CDR3aa: CAITGTSSGNTIYF

d_gene: -
v_gene: TRBV18
j_gene: TRBJ1-5
abundance: few
CDR3nt: TGTGCCAGCTCACCAGGACTCAACACCGCCAGGGATCAGCCCCAGCATTTT
CDR3aa: CASSPGLNTARDQPQHF

d_gene: TRBD2
v_gene: TRBV7-8
j_gene: TRBJ2-3
abundance: -
CDR3nt: TGTGCCAGCAGTGGGGGTTTGCGGGAGTGGGAGACAGATACGCAGTATTTT
CDR3aa: CASSGGLREWETDTQYF

d_gene: -
v_gene: TRBV5-4
j_gene: TRBJ2-2
abundance: -
CDR3nt: TGTGCCAGCAGCTTGGGAGGGACCGGGGAGCTGTTTTTT
CDR3aa: CASSLGGTGELFF

d_gene: TRBD1
v_gene: TRBV27
j_gene: TRBJ1-1
abundance: -
CDR3nt: TGTGCCAGCAGTCGACGCCGGGACAGGGCAGAAGCTTTCTTT
CDR3aa: CASSRRRDRAEAFF

d_gene: -
v_gene: TRBV28
j_gene: TRBJ1-6
abundance: -
CDR3nt: TGTGCCAGCAGTTTAGAAGCAGGGGACTATAATTCACCCCTCCACTTT
CDR3aa: CASSLEAGDYNSPLHF

d_gene: -
v_gene: TRBV4-2
j_gene: TRBJ2-7
abundance: -
CDR3nt: TGTGCCAGCAGCCAATACTTGGCGAGAGCGACCTACGAGCAGTACTTC
CDR3aa: CASSQYLARATYEQYF

d_gene: -
v_gene: TRBV3-1/TRBV3-2
j_gene: TRBJ2-1
abundance: -
CDR3nt: TGTGCCAGCAGCCAAGCGGGGAGCTCCTACAATGAGCAGTTCTTC
CDR3aa: CASSQAGSSYNEQFF

d_gene: TRBD1
v_gene: TRBV2
j_gene: TRBJ2-7
abundance: -
CDR3nt: TGTGCCAGCAGCTTGGGACAGTCAACCTACGAGCAGTACTTC
CDR3aa: CASSLGQSTYEQYF

d_gene: -
v_gene: TRBV9
j_gene: TRBJ1-4
abundance: -
CDR3nt: TGTGCCAGCAGCGTAGAGCCGGAAAAACTGTTTTTT
CDR3aa: CASSVEPEKLFF

d_gene: TRBD2
v_gene: TRBV5-1
j_gene: TRBJ2-1
abundance: -
CDR3nt: TGCGCCAGCAGCTACGGGACTAGCGGTAACAATGAGCAGTTCTTC
CDR3aa: CASSYGTSGNNEQFF

d_gene: -
v_gene: TRBV11-2
j_gene: TRBJ1-6
abundance: -
CDR3nt: TGTGCCAGCAGCTTGGGAACAGGGCGAAATTCACCCCTCCACTTT
CDR3aa: CASSLGTGRNSPLHF

d_gene: TRBD1
v_gene: TRBV11-2
j_gene: TRBJ2-7
abundance: few
CDR3nt: TGTGCCAGCAGCTCCTCGGGACAGGCCTCCCACTTTTTC
CDR3aa: CASSSSGQASHFF

d_gene: -
v_gene: TRBV6-2/TRBV6-3
j_gene: TRBJ2-1
abundance: -
CDR3nt: TGTGCCAGCAGTTCAGGGAATGAGCAGTTCTTC
CDR3aa: CASSSGNEQFF

d_gene: -
v_gene: TRBV29-1
j_gene: TRBJ2-5
abundance: -
CDR3nt: TGCAGCGTTAAGAAGACAGGATACCAAGAGACCCAGTACTTC
CDR3aa: CSVKKTGYQETQYF

d_gene: -
v_gene: TRBV2
j_gene: TRBJ2-3
abundance: -
CDR3nt: TGTGCCAGCAGAGCCCGCCTGGACAGCACAGATACGCAGTATTTT
CDR3aa: CASRARLDSTDTQYF

d_gene: TRBD1
v_gene: TRBV11-2
j_gene: TRBJ2-2
abundance: -
CDR3nt: TGTGCCAGCAGCATTCGACAGGGGAACACCGGGGAGCTGTTTTTT
CDR3aa: CASSIRQGNTGELFF

d_gene: -
v_gene: TRBV20-1
j_gene: TRBJ2-7
abundance: once
CDR3nt: TGCAGTGCTAGCGAAATGGAAGAGCAGTACTTC
CDR3aa: CSASEMEEQYF

d_gene: -
v_gene: TRBV6-5
j_gene: TRBJ2-7
abundance: -
CDR3nt: TGTGCCAGCCGGGGGCGCGGTACCTACGAGCAGTACTTC
CDR3aa: CASRGRGTYEQYF